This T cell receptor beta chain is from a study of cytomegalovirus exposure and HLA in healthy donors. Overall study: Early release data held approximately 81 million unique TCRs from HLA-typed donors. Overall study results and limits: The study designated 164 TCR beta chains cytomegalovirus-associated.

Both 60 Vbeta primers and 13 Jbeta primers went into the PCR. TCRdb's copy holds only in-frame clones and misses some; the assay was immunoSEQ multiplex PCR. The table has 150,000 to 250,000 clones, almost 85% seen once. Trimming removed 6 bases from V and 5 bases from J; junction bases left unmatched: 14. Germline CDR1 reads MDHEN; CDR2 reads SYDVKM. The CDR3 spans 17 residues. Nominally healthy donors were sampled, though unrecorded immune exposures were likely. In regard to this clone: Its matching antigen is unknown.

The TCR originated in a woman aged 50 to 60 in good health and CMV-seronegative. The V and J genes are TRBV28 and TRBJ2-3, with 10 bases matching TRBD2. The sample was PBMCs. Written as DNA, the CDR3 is TGTGCCAGCAGCTTTCTAGCGGGGGAGGGTGTAAAAGATACGCAGTATTTT. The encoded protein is CASSFLAGEGVKDTQYF.